A single TCR beta chain is shown here with its context. Its antigen remains unidentified. This table comes from immunoSEQ multiplex PCR, and its TCRdb copy is limited to in-frame clones, with some not included. The sample lists about 650,000 clones; 95% were seen once. Per germline, CDR1 MGHDK and CDR2 SYGVNS. V lost 7 bases and J lost 7, with 16 bases in between. The CDR3 has 14 amino acids. These data are taken from a study of shared clonotypes between healthy human individuals. General study points: As a rule, naive subsets had a larger estimated richness than memory subsets. Naive CD4 clonotype sharing across several donors was around 5.5%.

Naive CD8 cells were CD45RO-negative, positively selected for CCR7, excluding terminally differentiated effector memory CD45RA+ cells. All donors were healthy HIV-negative adults lacking recent acute infections or vaccinations. All donors were Caucasian adults living in Nashville, Tennessee. V and J are TRBV25-1 and TRBJ2-2; D assignment may be TRBD1 or TRBD2 (5 bases each). Sequencing was done on a sample of naive CD8+ T cells sorted from blood. This clonotype originated in a woman in her twenties or thirties in good health. The CDR3, as DNA: TGTGCCAGCACGGGACCGGCGGCTCTCGGGGAGCTGTTTTTT. This gives the protein CASTGPAALGELFF.